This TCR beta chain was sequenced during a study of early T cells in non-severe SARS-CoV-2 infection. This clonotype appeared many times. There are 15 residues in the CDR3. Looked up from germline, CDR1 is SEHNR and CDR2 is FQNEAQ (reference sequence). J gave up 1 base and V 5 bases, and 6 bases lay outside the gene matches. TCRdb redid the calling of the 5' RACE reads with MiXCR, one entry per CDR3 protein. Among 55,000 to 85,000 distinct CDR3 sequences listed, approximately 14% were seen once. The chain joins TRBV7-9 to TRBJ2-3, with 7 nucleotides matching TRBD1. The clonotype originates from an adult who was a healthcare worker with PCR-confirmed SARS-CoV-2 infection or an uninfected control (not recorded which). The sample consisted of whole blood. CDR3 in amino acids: CASSSGQVGTDTQYF. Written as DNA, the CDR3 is TGTGCCAGCAGCAGTGGACAGGTGGGCACAGATACGCAGTATTTT.